The clone carrying this TCR beta chain was counted a few times. Study processing details: Using reference gene primer amplification, nucleated cell counts were estimated. The assay was immunoSEQ multiplex PCR, and TCRdb's table has in-frame clones only and misses some. V, J and clone size are taken as reported in that table, and D and trimming were inferred from the DNA itself. The table lists some 140,000 clones, roughly 83% of them singletons, with over 1.1% in the top ten. The sample originates from a study of blood T cell repertoires in COVID-19. Trimming took 3 bases from V and 0 from J, leaving 4 bases between them. This CDR3 contains 14 residues. Germline-derived CDR1 and CDR2 are SGDLS and YYNGEE.

The sequence derives from a man aged 55 to 70 with acute or convalescent COVID-19. Sequenced input: peripheral blood. The V and J genes are TRBV9 and TRBJ1-6; unclear D gene. This chain's CDR3 is CASSASSYNSPLHF. DNA for the CDR3: TGTGCCAGCAGCGCCAGCTCCTATAATTCACCCCTCCACTTT. The whole variable domain, remainder taken from reference TRBV9 and TRBJ1-6, is DSGVTQTPKHLITATGQRVTLRCSPRSGDLSVYWYQQSLDQGLQFLIQYYNGEERAKGNILERFSAQQFPDLHSELNLSSLELGDSALYFCASSASSYNSPLHFGNGTRLTVT.